This T cell receptor beta chain was documented in a study of graft-versus-host responses after intestinal transplantation. Germline-derived CDR1 and CDR2 are SGHRS and YFSETQ. The CDR3 has 16 residues. Libraries were prepared by immunoSEQ multiplex PCR; TCRdb keeps only in-frame clonotypes and omits some of them. The sample lists approximately 90,000 clones; around 89% were seen once. For this clone: The antigen is unknown. An end of the junction does not agree with germline; a read error may underlie this. The same CDR3 also results from other DNA sequences found in this sample.

This sequence originates from a human donor who was the organ donor for an intestinal transplant. The input for sequencing was unstimulated CD4+ T cells sorted from spleen or lymph node cells, taken before transplant. The chain is built from TRBV5-1 and TRBJ1-1; D is unresolved. CDR3 in DNA: TGCGCCAGCAGCAAGAGGACGTCCGGGATGAACACTGAAGCCTTCTTT. Translated, it gives CASSKRTSGMNTEAFF. Supplemented by reference TRBV5-1 and TRBJ1-1, the full variable domain reads KAGVTQTPRYLIKTRGQQVTLSCSPISGHRSVSWYQQTPGQGLQFLFEYFSETQRNKGNFPGRFSGRQFSNSRSEMNVSTLELGDSALYLCASSKRTSGMNTEAFFGQGTRLTVV.